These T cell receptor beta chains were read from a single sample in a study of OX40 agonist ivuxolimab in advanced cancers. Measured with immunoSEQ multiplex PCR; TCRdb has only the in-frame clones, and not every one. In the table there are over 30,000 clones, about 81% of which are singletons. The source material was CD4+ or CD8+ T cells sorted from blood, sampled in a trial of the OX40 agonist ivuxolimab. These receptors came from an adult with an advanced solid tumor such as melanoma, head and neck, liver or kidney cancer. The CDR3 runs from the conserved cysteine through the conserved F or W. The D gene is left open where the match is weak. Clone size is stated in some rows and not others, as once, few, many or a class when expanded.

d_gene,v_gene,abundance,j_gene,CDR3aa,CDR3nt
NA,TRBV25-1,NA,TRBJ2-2,CASSENTGELFF,TGTGCCAGCAGTGAGAACACCGGGGAGCTGTTTTTT
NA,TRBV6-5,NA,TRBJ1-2,CASSYSERGYGYTF,TGTGCCAGCAGTTACTCTGAAAGGGGGTATGGCTACACCTTC
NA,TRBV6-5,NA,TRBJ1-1,CASSQGRSVTEAFF,TGTGCCAGCAGCCAGGGTCGGTCGGTCACTGAAGCTTTCTTT
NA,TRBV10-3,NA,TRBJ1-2,CAIRLGPSGDGYTF,TGTGCCATCAGACTAGGGCCCTCCGGGGACGGCTACACCTTC
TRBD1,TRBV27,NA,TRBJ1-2,CASRNRGLTGYTF,TGTGCCAGCAGGAACAGGGGGCTAACTGGCTACACCTTC
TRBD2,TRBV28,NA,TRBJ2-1,CASSFQREGHKNEQFF,TGTGCCAGCAGTTTCCAGCGGGAGGGCCATAAAAATGAGCAGTTCTTC
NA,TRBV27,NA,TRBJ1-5,CASSIAGGQPQHF,TGTGCCAGCTCCATCGCGGGGGGACAACCCCAGCATTTT
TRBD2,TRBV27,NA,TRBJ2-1,CASSWTSGAYNEQFF,TGTGCCAGCAGTTGGACTAGCGGAGCTTACAATGAGCAGTTCTTC
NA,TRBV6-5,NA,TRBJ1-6,CASNRQANSPLHF,TGTGCCAGCAATAGACAGGCAAATTCACCCCTCCACTTT
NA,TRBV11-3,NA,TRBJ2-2,CASSLAPGELFF,TGTGCCAGCAGCTTAGCCCCCGGGGAGCTGTTTTTT
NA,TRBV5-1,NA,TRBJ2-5,CASSGDGRETQYF,TGCGCCAGCAGCGGGGACGGGCGAGAGACCCAGTACTTC
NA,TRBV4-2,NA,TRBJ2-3,CASSPLGVFTDTQYF,TGTGCCAGCAGCCCATTAGGGGTTTTCACAGATACGCAGTATTTT
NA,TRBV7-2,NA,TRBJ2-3,CASSLRRLDTDTQYF,TGTGCCAGCAGCTTAAGACGGCTTGACACAGATACGCAGTATTTT
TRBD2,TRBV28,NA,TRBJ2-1,CASRGEAGVIEQFF,TGTGCCAGCAGAGGCGAGGCGGGAGTCATTGAGCAGTTCTTC
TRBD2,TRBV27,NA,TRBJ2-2,CASSPGLAGATGELFF,TGTGCCAGCAGTCCGGGACTAGCGGGAGCGACCGGGGAGCTGTTTTTT
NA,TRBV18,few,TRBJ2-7,CASSPRGLGEQYF,TGTGCCAGCTCACCACGAGGGTTGGGTGAGCAGTACTTC
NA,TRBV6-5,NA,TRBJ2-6,CASSYRAPSGANVLTF,TGTGCCAGCAGTTACCGGGCCCCCTCTGGGGCCAACGTCCTGACTTTC
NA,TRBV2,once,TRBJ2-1,CASSGGEVDEQFF,TGTGCCAGCAGTGGTGGTGAGGTCGATGAGCAGTTCTTC
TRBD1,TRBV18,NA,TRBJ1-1,CASSPDRMNTEAFF,TGTGCCAGCTCCCCGGACAGGATGAACACTGAAGCTTTCTTT
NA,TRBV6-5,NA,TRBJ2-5,CASSYSPGDETQYF,TGTGCCAGCAGTTACTCACCGGGGGATGAGACCCAGTACTTC
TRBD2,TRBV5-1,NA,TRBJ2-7,CASRPTSGRGEQYF,TGCGCCAGCAGGCCTACTAGCGGGAGGGGCGAGCAGTACTTC
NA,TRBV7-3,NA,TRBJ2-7,CASSPHDSPYEQYF,TGTGCCAGCAGCCCCCACGACAGCCCCTACGAGCAGTACTTC
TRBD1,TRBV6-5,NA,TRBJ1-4,CASGGPGGSNEKLFF,TGTGCCAGCGGGGGACCAGGGGGCTCTAATGAAAAACTGTTTTTT
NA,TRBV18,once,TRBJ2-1,CASSPQGHEQFF,TGTGCCAGCTCACCACAGGGGCATGAGCAGTTCTTC
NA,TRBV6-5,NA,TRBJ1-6,CASSYSPGSSPLHF,TGTGCCAGCAGTTACTCGCCTGGTTCCTCACCCCTCCACTTT
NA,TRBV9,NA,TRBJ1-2,CASSSRGYGYTF,TGTGCCAGCAGCTCCCGGGGCTATGGCTACACCTTC
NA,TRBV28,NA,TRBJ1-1,CATHMNTEAFF,TGTGCCACCCATATGAACACTGAAGCTTTCTTT
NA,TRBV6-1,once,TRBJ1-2,CASSENRNEGYAF,TGTGCCAGCAGTGAGAACAGGAATGAAGGCTACGCCTTC
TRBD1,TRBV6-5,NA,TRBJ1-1,CASRRDRANTEAFF,TGTGCCAGCAGACGGGACAGAGCGAACACTGAAGCTTTCTTT
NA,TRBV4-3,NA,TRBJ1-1,CASSQGSSENTEAFF,TGCGCCAGCAGCCAAGGATCCAGCGAGAACACTGAAGCTTTCTTT
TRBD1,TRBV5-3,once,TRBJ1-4,CARSFTETGGREKLFF,TGTGCCAGAAGCTTTACCGAGACAGGGGGCCGGGAAAAACTGTTTTTT
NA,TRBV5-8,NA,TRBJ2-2,CATWGAVTGELFF,TGTGCCACCTGGGGCGCGGTCACCGGGGAGCTGTTTTTT
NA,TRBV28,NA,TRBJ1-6,CATRRAGQYNSPLHF,TGTGCCACCCGAAGGGCCGGACAGTATAATTCACCCCTCCACTTT
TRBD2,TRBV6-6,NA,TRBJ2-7,CASEPAGGPYEQYF,TGTGCCAGCGAACCAGCGGGGGGGCCCTACGAGCAGTACTTC
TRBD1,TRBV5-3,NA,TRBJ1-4,CASAENRGLNEKLFF,TGTGCCAGCGCGGAAAACAGGGGGCTAAATGAAAAACTGTTTTTT
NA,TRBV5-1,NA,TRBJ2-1,CASSLIESSYNEQFF,TGCGCCAGCAGCTTGATCGAGAGCTCCTACAATGAGCAGTTCTTC
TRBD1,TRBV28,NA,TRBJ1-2,CASSPTGGSWGYTF,TGTGCCAGCAGTCCCACAGGGGGGTCATGGGGCTACACCTTC
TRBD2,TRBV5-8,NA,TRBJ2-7,CASSLVAGGEYEQYF,TGTGCCAGCAGCTTGGTGGCGGGGGGGGAGTACGAGCAGTACTTC
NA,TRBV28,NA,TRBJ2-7,CASRPTSGEQYF,TGTGCCAGCAGGCCCACATCGGGCGAGCAGTACTTC
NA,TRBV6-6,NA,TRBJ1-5,CASSYDSNQPQHF,TGTGCCAGCAGTTATGACAGCAATCAGCCCCAGCATTTT
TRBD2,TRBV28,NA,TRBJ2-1,CASSTPGLDYNEQFF,TGTGCCAGCAGTACCCCGGGACTAGATTACAATGAGCAGTTCTTC
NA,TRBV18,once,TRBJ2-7,CASSPGYWEQYF,TGTGCCAGCTCACCAGGGTATTGGGAGCAGTACTTC
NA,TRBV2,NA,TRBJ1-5,CASSEANQPQHF,TGTGCCAGCAGTGAAGCTAATCAGCCCCAGCATTTT
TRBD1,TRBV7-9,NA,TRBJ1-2,CASSGAGGTVRLGYGYTF,TGTGCCAGCAGCGGTGCAGGGGGCACGGTACGTTTGGGCTATGGCTACACCTTC
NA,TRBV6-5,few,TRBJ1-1,CASSYLGGTEAFF,TGTGCCAGCAGTTACCTGGGAGGCACTGAAGCTTTCTTT
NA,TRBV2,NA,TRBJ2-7,CASSERGGGASRGYEQYF,TGTGCCAGCAGTGAAAGGGGAGGGGGCGCGTCAAGGGGTTACGAGCAGTACTTC
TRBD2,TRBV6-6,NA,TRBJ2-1,CASSYRTSYVGEQFF,TGTGCCAGCAGTTATAGGACTAGTTATGTGGGTGAGCAGTTCTTC
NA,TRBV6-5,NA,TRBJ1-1,CASSYADTEAFF,TGTGCCAGCAGTTACGCGGACACTGAAGCTTTCTTT
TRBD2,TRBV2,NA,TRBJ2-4,CASSVGGIAKNIQYF,TGTGCCAGCAGTGTGGGAGGGATAGCCAAAAACATTCAGTACTTC
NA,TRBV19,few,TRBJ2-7,CASTTLRLLPYEQYF,TGTGCCAGTACCACACTGCGCCTATTACCCTACGAGCAGTACTTC
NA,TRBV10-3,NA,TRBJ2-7,CAISDRFRSYEQYF,TGTGCCATCAGCGACAGATTCCGTTCCTACGAGCAGTACTTC
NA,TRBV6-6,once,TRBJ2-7,CASSLTYSYEQYF,TGTGCCAGCAGTTTGACATACTCCTACGAGCAGTACTTC